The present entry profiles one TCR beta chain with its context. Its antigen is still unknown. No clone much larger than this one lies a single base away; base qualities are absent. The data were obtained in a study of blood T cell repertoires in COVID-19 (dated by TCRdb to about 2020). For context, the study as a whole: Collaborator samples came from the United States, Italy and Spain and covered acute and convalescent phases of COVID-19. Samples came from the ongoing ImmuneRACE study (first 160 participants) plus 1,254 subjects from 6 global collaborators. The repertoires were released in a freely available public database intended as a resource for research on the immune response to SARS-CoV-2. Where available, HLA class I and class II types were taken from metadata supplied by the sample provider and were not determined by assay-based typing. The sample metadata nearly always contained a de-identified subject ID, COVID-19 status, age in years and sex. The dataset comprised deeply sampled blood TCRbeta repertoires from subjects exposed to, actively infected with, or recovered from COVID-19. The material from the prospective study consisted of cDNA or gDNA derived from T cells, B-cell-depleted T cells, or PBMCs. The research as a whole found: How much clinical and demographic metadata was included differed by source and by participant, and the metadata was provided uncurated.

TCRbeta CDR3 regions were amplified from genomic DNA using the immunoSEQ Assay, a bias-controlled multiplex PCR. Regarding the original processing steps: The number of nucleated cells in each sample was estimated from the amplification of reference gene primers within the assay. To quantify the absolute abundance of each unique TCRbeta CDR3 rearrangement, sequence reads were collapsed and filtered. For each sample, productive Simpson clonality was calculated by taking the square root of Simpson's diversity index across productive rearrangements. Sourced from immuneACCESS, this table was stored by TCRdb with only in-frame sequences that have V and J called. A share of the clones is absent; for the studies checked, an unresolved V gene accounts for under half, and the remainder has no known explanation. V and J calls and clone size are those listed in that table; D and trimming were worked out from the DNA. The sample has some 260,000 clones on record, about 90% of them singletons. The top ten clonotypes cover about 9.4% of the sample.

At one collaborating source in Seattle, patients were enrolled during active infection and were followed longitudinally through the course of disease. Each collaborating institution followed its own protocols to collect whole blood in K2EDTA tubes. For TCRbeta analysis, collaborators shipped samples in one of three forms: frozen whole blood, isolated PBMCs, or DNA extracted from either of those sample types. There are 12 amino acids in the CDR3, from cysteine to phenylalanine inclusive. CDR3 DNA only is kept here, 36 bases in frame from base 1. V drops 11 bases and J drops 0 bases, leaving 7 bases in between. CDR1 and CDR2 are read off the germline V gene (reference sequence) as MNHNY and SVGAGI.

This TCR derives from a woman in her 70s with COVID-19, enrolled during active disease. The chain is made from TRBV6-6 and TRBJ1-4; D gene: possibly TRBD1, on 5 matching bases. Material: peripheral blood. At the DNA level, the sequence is TGTGCCGCCAGGGCAACTAATGAAAAACTGTTTTTT. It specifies CAARATNEKLFF.